The next 6 T cell receptor beta chains were all read from a single sample in a study of blood T cell repertoires in COVID-19. Libraries were prepared by immunoSEQ multiplex PCR; TCRdb keeps only in-frame clonotypes and omits some of them. The sample includes 150,000 to 200,000 clones, about 85% seen only once; the top ten take roughly 0.95%. Sequenced material: peripheral blood. These receptors were collected from a man younger than 35 with acute or convalescent COVID-19.

The genes are TRBV10-3 and TRBJ2-7; 10 bases align to TRBD1. Germline loops: CDR1 ENHRY, CDR2 SYGVKD. Unmatched junction bases numbered 5, after V lost 4 bases and J lost 5 bases. The CDR3 runs to 14 residues. The CDR3 loop reads CAISGGTGENEQYF. CDR3 nucleotides: TGTGCCATCAGTGGTGGGACAGGGGAAAACGAGCAGTACTTC.

The V gene is TRBV19, the J gene TRBJ1-5; possible D gene TRBD1, 6 bases. The V end was cut by 7 bases, the J end by 10 bases, with 17 bases between. CDR1 is LNHDA, CDR2 SQIVND, per germline (reference sequence). The CDR3 totals 13 residues. The DNA for the CDR3 is TGTGCCAGTACCTCCGCGGGGGCCGGACCCCAGCATTTT. This translates into CASTSAGAGPQHF.

The CDR3 reads CASSNERSMECGTEAFF. The CDR3 coding sequence is TGTGCCAGCAGCAACGAAAGGTCGATGGAGTGTGGCACTGAAGCTTTCTTT. The rearrangement links TRBV21-1 to TRBJ1-1. TRBV21-1 is a pseudogene segment. The CDR3 extends over 17 amino acids.

The rearrangement joins TRBV19 to TRBJ2-7, with 12 bases that match TRBD1. Germline V CDR1 and CDR2: LNHDA, SQIVND (reference sequence). V lost 8 bases, J lost 2 bases, and 19 bases stayed unmatched. The CDR3 extends over 19 amino acids. Here the CDR3 reads CASPDYRDRGRTEAYEQYV. The CDR3 nucleotides are TGTGCCAGTCCTGATTACCGGGACAGGGGGCGCACGGAAGCCTACGAGCAGTACGTC.

This rearrangement joins TRBV7-8 to TRBJ2-6, with 8 bases matching TRBD1. CDR3 length equals 16 residues. Germline CDR1 SGHVS, CDR2 FQNEAQ. With 1 base clipped from V and 2 bases from J, the junction kept 1 base outside the gene matches. The DNA for the CDR3 is TGTGCCAGCAGCTTAGGGACAGGGACTGGGGCCAACGTCCTGACTTTC. Amino acid sequence: CASSLGTGTGANVLTF.

This sequence joins TRBV7-6 and TRBJ2-2, with TRBD1 matching 9 bases. This CDR3 has 16 amino acids. Germline values: CDR1 SGHVS, CDR2 FNYEAQ. J gave up 5 bases and V 3 bases, and 7 bases lay outside the gene matches. CDR3 loop: CASSFTGGAWTGELFF. CDR3 nucleotide sequence: TGTGCCAGCAGCTTTACAGGGGGCGCGTGGACCGGGGAGCTGTTTTTT.